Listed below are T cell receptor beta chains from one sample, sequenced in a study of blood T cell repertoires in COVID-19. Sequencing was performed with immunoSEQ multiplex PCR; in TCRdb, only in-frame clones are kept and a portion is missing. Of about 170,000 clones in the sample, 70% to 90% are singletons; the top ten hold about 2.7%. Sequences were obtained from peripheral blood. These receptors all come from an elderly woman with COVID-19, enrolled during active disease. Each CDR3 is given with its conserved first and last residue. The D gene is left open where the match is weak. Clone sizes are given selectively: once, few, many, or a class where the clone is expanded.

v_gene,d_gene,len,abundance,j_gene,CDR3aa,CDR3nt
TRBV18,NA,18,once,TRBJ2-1,CASSRNKGARGVYNEQFF,TGTGCCAGCTCACGAAACAAGGGGGCCAGGGGGGTCTACAATGAGCAGTTCTTC
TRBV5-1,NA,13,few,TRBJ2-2,CASKFGNTGELFF,TGCGCCAGCAAGTTCGGGAACACCGGGGAGCTGTTTTTT
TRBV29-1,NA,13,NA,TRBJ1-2,CSVEITGNYGYTF,TGCAGCGTTGAAATCACAGGGAACTATGGCTACACCTTC
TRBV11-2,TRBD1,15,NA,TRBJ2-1,CASSSQTGQYNEQFF,TGTGCCAGCAGCTCCCAGACGGGACAGTACAATGAGCAGTTCTTC
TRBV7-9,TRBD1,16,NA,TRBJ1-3,CASSPDSGTGRGTIYF,TGTGCCAGCAGCCCTGACTCCGGGACAGGGCGCGGCACCATATATTTT
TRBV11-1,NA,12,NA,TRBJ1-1,CASSRVDTEAFF,TGTGCCAGCAGCCGGGTAGACACTGAAGCTTTCTTT
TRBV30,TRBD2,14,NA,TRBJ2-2,CAWSPGTSGGELFF,TGTGCCTGGAGTCCTGGGACTAGCGGCGGGGAGCTGTTTTTT
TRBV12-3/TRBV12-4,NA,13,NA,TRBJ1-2,CASSQMGGYGYTF,TGTGCCAGCAGTCAGATGGGGGGCTATGGCTACACCTTC
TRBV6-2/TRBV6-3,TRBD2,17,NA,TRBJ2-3,CASSWISGGRSTDTQYF,TGTGCCAGCAGTTGGATTAGCGGGGGGCGAAGCACAGATACGCAGTATTTT
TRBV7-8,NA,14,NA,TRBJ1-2,CASTKVRGSKGYTF,TGTGCCAGCACCAAAGTGAGAGGGTCTAAAGGCTACACCTTC
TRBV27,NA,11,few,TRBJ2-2,CASSSLGELFF,TGTGCCAGCAGTTCCCTGGGGGAGCTGTTTTTT
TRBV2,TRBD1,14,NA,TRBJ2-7,CASRYTTGTYEQYF,TGTGCCAGCAGATATACGACAGGGACCTACGAGCAGTACTTC
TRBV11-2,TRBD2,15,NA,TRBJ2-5,CASSLGGGGRETQYF,TGTGCCAGCAGCTTAGGGGGCGGGGGGCGAGAGACCCAGTACTTC
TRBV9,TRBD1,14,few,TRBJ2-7,CASSLEDRGREMYF,TGTGCCAGCAGCTTAGAGGACAGGGGACGGGAGATGTACTTC
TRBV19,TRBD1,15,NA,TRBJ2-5,CASSIFPTGEETQYF,TGTGCCAGTAGTATTTTCCCCACAGGGGAAGAGACCCAGTACTTC
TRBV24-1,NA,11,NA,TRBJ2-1,CATSWGTEQFF,TGTGCCACCTCTTGGGGCACTGAGCAGTTCTTC
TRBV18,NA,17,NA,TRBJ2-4,CASSLTVPTLDKNIQYF,TGTGCCAGCTCACTTACGGTCCCTACCCTCGACAAAAACATTCAGTACTTC
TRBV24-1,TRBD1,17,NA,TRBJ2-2,CATSDAGTGSWSGELFF,TGTGCCACCAGTGATGCCGGGACAGGGTCCTGGAGCGGGGAGCTGTTTTTT
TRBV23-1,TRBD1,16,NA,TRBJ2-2,CASSQPQGPGPGELFF,TGCGCCAGCAGTCAACCACAGGGGCCGGGGCCCGGGGAGCTGTTTTTT
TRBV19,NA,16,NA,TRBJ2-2,CASSIFEGTNTGELFF,TGTGCCAGTAGTATTTTCGAGGGTACGAACACCGGGGAGCTGTTTTTT
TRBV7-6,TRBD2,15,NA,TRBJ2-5,CASSFSGRAVETQYF,TGTGCCAGCAGCTTTAGCGGGAGGGCCGTGGAGACCCAGTACTTC
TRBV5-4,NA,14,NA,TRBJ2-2,CASSAGQITGELFF,TGTGCCAGCAGCGCGGGACAGATCACCGGGGAGCTGTTTTTT
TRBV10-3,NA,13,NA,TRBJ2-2,CAISEGGTGELFF,TGTGCCATCAGCGAGGGGGGGACCGGGGAGCTGTTTTTT